This T cell receptor beta chain was identified during a study of blood T cell repertoires in COVID-19. Study-wide background: Sites across the United States, Italy and Spain contributed samples from acute and convalescent COVID-19.

This clone was counted once. In the original processing: It was from reference gene primer amplification that nucleated cell counts were estimated. Some clones are missing from TCRdb's copy, which holds only in-frame ones; the method was immunoSEQ multiplex PCR. The DNA gave D and trimming, while V, J and clone size come from that table. The sample consists of under 110,000 clones, about 87% of them appearing once. Germline-derived CDR1 and CDR2 are MDHEN and SYDVKM. The CDR3 is 17 amino acids. V lost 5 bases to trimming and J lost 4 bases, with 20 bases between them. This clonotype originated in a woman in her 30s with acute or convalescent COVID-19. The chain has TRBV28 and TRBJ2-2; perhaps TRBD1 as D (6 bases). The sample consisted of peripheral blood. CDR3 sequence: CASSNAAERGSTGELFF. DNA of the CDR3: TGTGCCAGCAGTAACGCCGCCGAGAGGGGGAGCACCGGGGAGCTGTTTTTT.